This TCR beta chain appears in the sequencing data of a study of T-cell reconstitution after alpha-beta-depleted transplantation in children. Molecular barcoding with unique molecular identifiers was used for the TCRbeta library. MiXCR, applied by TCRdb to the PCR reads, yields one record per CDR3 protein. Of 330,000 or so distinct CDR3 sequences in the sample, nearly 8% were seen once. This CDR3 has 11 residues. V dropped 6 bases and J dropped 6 bases, with 10 bases sitting between them. Per the germline V gene, CDR1 is DFQATT and CDR2 is SNEGSKA (reference sequence). This clonotype was recorded at least ten times. Its specificity is unknown. Whole-study results and caveats: Alpha-beta T cells present about two months after transplant were reported to originate from several hundred expanded graft clones. Most T-cell counts and diversity one year after the transplant came from T cells that were newly produced.

The TCR sequence derives from a female patient aged 2-15 years who had a stem cell transplant for Fanconi anemia, so the T cells may come from the graft donor. The sequencing used peripheral blood, collected 360 days after TCRalphabeta/CD19-depleted stem cell transplant. The chain carries TRBV20-1 and TRBJ2-3; D is unclear. CDR3 sequence (DNA): TGCAGTGCCTATGTTCGCGATACGCAGTATTTT. Its protein product is CSAYVRDTQYF.